Shown below are 5 T cell receptor beta chains from a single sample sequenced in a study of cytomegalovirus exposure and HLA in healthy donors. The PCR contained 60 Vbeta and 13 Jbeta primers. Clones were read by immunoSEQ multiplex PCR, and TCRdb kept only the in-frame ones, dropping some. The data hold 170,000 or so clones, with approximately 80% observed a single time. Sequences were obtained from PBMCs. Every receptor here comes from a woman aged 50 to 60 in good health and CMV-seropositive.

This sequence joins TRBV27 and TRBJ1-5, with a weak D call TRBD1 (5 bases). The CDR3 is 16 residues long. Trimming took off 6 bases at V and 0 bases at J, with 15 bases between the two ends. CDR1 is MNHEY and CDR2 is SMNVEV in the germline V gene (reference sequence). This CDR3 is CASRPAAGDSNQPQHF. CDR3 sequence (DNA): TGTGCCAGCAGACCCGCGGCGGGGGATAGCAATCAGCCCCAGCATTTT.

This clone has only one observation. The chain carries TRBV4-3 and TRBJ2-2; 12 nucleotides align to TRBD1. From germline, CDR1 is LGHNA and CDR2 YSLEER. V lost 3 bases to trimming and J lost 5 bases; unmatched junction nucleotides: 13. The CDR3 covers 19 residues. The CDR3 here is CASSQHGGGQGARTGELFF. The CDR3 region has the DNA TGCGCCAGCAGCCAGCACGGGGGGGGACAGGGGGCAAGGACCGGGGAGCTGTTTTTT.

This chain joins TRBV27 and TRBJ2-7, with a tentative D call TRBD1 (5 bases). This CDR3 is 15 amino acids long. Germline V gene sequence: CDR1 MNHEY, CDR2 SMNVEV (reference sequence). The V and J ends lost 4 bases and 6 bases respectively, with 19 bases between them. The CDR3 spells CASSSSISGSGEQYF. CDR3 DNA sequence: TGTGCCAGCAGTTCCTCCATTTCAGGGTCCGGCGAGCAGTACTTC.

The rearrangement joins TRBV9 to TRBJ2-5; the D is unclear. Trimming left V 0 bases short and J 5 bases short, with 8 bases between. The CDR3 is made up of 13 amino acids. Germline CDR1 reads SGDLS; CDR2 reads YYNGEE. DNA for the CDR3: TGTGCCAGCAGCGTAGACTTCAGGGAGACCCAGTACTTC. Its translation is CASSVDFRETQYF. Complete variable domain (other parts from reference TRBV9 and TRBJ2-5): DSGVTQTPKHLITATGQRVTLRCSPRSGDLSVYWYQQSLDQGLQFLIQYYNGEERAKGNILERFSAQQFPDLHSELNLSSLELGDSALYFCASSVDFRETQYFGPGTRLLVL.

This clone appeared a single time. The chain uses TRBV10-2 and TRBJ1-2; D perhaps matches TRBD1 (5 bases). Germline CDR1 WSHSY, CDR2 SAAADI. This CDR3 region has 15 residues. Trimming cost V 6 bases and J 7 bases, with 21 bases left between them. The CDR3 here is CASRTSAGGYGGYTF. The CDR3 DNA sequence: TGCGCCAGCAGAACTTCTGCTGGGGGGTACGGTGGCTACACCTTC.